This record concerns one T cell receptor (beta chain) sequence. Its target is unknown. This specimen belongs to a study of PD-L1 blockade in urothelial cancer. About the research overall: Median T cell yield per blood sample was about 140,000 cells.

TCRdb's table, derived via immunoSEQ multiplex PCR, lists solely in-frame clones and lacks some. The repertoire includes 58,000 or so clones, about 82% of them detected once, and 2.5% to 3% sits in the top ten. The study collected 1 to 8 samples per patient, pretreatment and on-treatment. Points from the study as a whole: Patients with below-median pretreatment blood clonality survived longer. Clones that were tumor-associated expanded more in the blood of durable-benefit patients at 3 weeks.

The CDR3 sequence is 15 residues long. Germline CDR1 KGHSH, CDR2 LQKENI. Trimming cost V 6 bases and J 4 bases; bases outside gene matches: 7. This sequence joins TRBV18 and TRBJ2-1, with 9 nucleotides matching TRBD2. The receptor comes from a middle-aged man with urothelial cancer. Sample: PBMCs, taken around atezolizumab (anti-PD-L1) treatment. CDR3 DNA sequence: TGTGCCAGCTCGAATAACAGCGGGAGGTACAATGAGCAGTTCTTC. It translates to CASSNNSGRYNEQFF.